The sample holds many counts of the clone carrying this T cell receptor (beta chain). Antigen: not known. The record originates from a study of early T cells in non-severe SARS-CoV-2 infection. Overall study: Chains were not paired, and sequencing was done on bulk RNA from unsorted whole blood. Broader study findings: Private and CD4 specificities were missed by VDJdb matching, skewed to anti-spike CD8.

Trimming pared 1 base from V and 2 bases from J, leaving 9 bases between. Per germline, CDR1 SQVTM and CDR2 ANQGSEA. The length of the CDR3 is 13 residues. Unique molecular identifiers tagged individual cDNA molecules. One entry per CDR3 protein, called by TCRdb with MiXCR from the 5' RACE reads. Seen here are approximately 26,000 distinct CDR3 sequences, roughly 4.1% observed once, and the top ten hold 4.4%. The material sequenced was whole blood. The sequence derives from an adult who was a healthcare worker with PCR-confirmed SARS-CoV-2 infection or an uninfected control (not recorded which). V gene TRBV29-1 combines with J gene TRBJ2-7; D remains unclear. The CDR3 spells CSVEGPGTYEQYF. The CDR3 DNA reads as TGCAGCGTTGAAGGGCCGGGTACCTACGAGCAGTACTTC.